The table lists the clone carrying this T cell receptor (beta chain) with a count of one. As yet, its antigen is unknown. The entry originates in a study of blood T cells in healthy people across ages. Findings of the study overall: The recorded TCR beta diversity per million T cells decreased in a roughly linear manner with age.

Germline lookup yields CDR1 SGHVS and CDR2 FQNEAQ. Unmatched junction bases numbered 7, after V lost 0 bases and J lost 6 bases. There are 16 residues in the CDR3. It was with a sample-barcoded 5' primer and a J-beta primer mix that a second PCR of about 6 to 12 cycles was run. TCRdb ran MiXCR on the 5' RACE reads and lists one entry per CDR3 protein. The repertoire holds more than 900,000 distinct CDR3 sequences, with about 28% as singletons. This same sample was also taken into another study, of T cells of mothers and their children.

The specimen was blood. The clonotype was recovered from a woman aged 40 to 49 in good health. The rearrangement joins TRBV7-8 to TRBJ1-5; 8 bases map to TRBD1. The DNA for the CDR3 is TGTGCCAGCAGCTTAGCGAGACAGGGGTTTAGTCAGCCCCAGCATTTT. Translated: CASSLARQGFSQPQHF.